This T cell receptor beta chain came from a study of graft-versus-host responses after intestinal transplantation. Points from the study as a whole: Researchers found GvH clones in recipient marrow, and some showed up first in ileum or blood.

Produced via immunoSEQ multiplex PCR; TCRdb's table is partial and in-frame only. The sample carries roughly 70,000 clones, roughly 92% recorded once. Trimming removed 4 bases at V and 4 bases at J, with 10 bases between. This CDR3 is built from 13 residues. The germline gives CDR1 SGHNT, CDR2 YYREEE (reference sequence). Comment on this clone: Its antigen is unidentified.

The sequencing here drew on bone marrow, taken roughly 780 days after intestinal transplantation. The chain is built from TRBV5-4 and TRBJ2-3; D is perhaps TRBD2 (6 bases). This TCR was recovered from a human patient who received an intestinal transplant, so some T cells may come from the graft donor. CDR3 sequence reads: CASSPRLADTQYF. The DNA of the CDR3 is TGTGCCAGCAGCCCTCGACTAGCAGATACGCAGTATTTT.